The 18 T cell receptor beta chains below were found in one sample sequenced in a study of metastatic and nonmetastatic thyroid tumors. TCRdb reanalyzed the PCR reads via MiXCR. The table includes 1,900 or so clones, about a tenth detected once. Prior to thyroid surgery, none of the patients had received any treatment. The sample taken for sequencing was tumor tissue. The source of these receptors is a female donor with papillary thyroid cancer or a benign thyroid nodule (not recorded which). Some clones in this sample may be carry-over from other donors' samples.

By sample share, this clone is medium-sized. Distinct nucleotide sequences in the sample also encode this CDR3. The rearrangement uses TRBV11-1 and TRBJ1-1; possibly TRBD1 for D (6 bases). V lost 7 bases and J 2 bases, leaving 11 bases between the germline ends. The CDR3 has 13 residues. The germline V gene encodes CDR1 SGHAT and CDR2 FQDESV (reference sequence). CDR3 region: CASNVQGNTEAFF. The DNA of the CDR3 is TGTGCCAGCAACGTACAGGGAAACACTGAAGCTTTCTTT.

This clone was counted many times. The chain combines TRBV7-9 with TRBJ1-2; tentatively, D is TRBD1 (5 bases). The CDR3 totals 14 residues. CDR1 and CDR2 (germline): SEHNR, FQNEAQ (reference sequence). Deletions cut 1 base from V and 7 bases from J, with 13 bases between. The chain's CDR3 is CASSLGGTDGGYTF. In DNA, the CDR3 is TGTGCCAGCAGCTTAGGGGGGACGGACGGTGGCTACACCTTC.

Ten or more counts support this clone. The chain combines TRBV7-6 with TRBJ2-7; weak D call: TRBD1 (8 bases). Germline-derived CDR1 and CDR2 are SGHVS and FNYEAQ. This CDR3 contains 15 residues. The ends were cut back, 5 bases at V and 0 bases at J, with 14 bases in the middle. CDR3 in DNA: TGTGCCAGCAGCCCAGGGGGCGGGGGCTCCTACGAGCAGTACTTC. Its protein is CASSPGGGGSYEQYF.

This clone appeared a few times. The V call is TRBV24-1, the J call TRBJ2-5, with 7 bases aligning to TRBD2. The ends lost 4 bases at V and 4 bases at J; junction bases unmatched: 8. The CDR3 spans 15 residues. Germline-derived CDR1 and CDR2 are KGHDR and SFDVKD. As DNA, the CDR3 is TGTGCCACCAGTGAGCCAGCGGGACCTACAGAGACCCAGTACTTC. Residues: CATSEPAGPTETQYF.

This clone appeared many times. The chain has TRBV7-9 and TRBJ1-3; D ambiguous. This CDR3 has 15 amino acids. CDR1 and CDR2 from the germline V gene are SEHNR and FQNEAQ (reference sequence). The V end was cut by 5 bases, the J end by 6 bases, with 17 bases between. CDR3 DNA: TGTGCCAGCAGCCCCTGGCGGGGAGTGGAAAACACCATATATTTT. It is translated as CASSPWRGVENTIYF.

This clone was seen many times. This may arise from a read error, as a much more abundant clone is one base away. The chain's CDR3 is CASRGGSSYNEQFF. In DNA, the CDR3 is TGTGCCTCGAGGGGCGGAAGCTCCTACAATGAGCAGTTCTTC. The rearrangement links TRBV19 to TRBJ2-1, with D perhaps TRBD1 or TRBD2 (5 bases each). Germline V lookup: CDR1 LNHDA, CDR2 SQIVND (reference sequence). V was trimmed by 11 bases and J by 0 bases, leaving 14 bases between them. There are 14 residues in the CDR3.

This clone is termed medium-sized. This chain uses TRBV6-1 with TRBJ2-5; the D is unclear. CDR3 length equals 15 residues. Germline lookup yields CDR1 MNHNS and CDR2 SASEGT. The ends were cut back, 9 bases at V and 3 bases at J, with 20 bases in the middle. The DNA for the CDR3 is TGTGCCAGTACGGCCTGGAGTTTGTTGAAAGAGACCCAGTACTTC. This codes for CASTAWSLLKETQYF.

By share, this clone counts as medium-sized. This chain connects TRBV20-1 to TRBJ2-1; D gene uncertain. Trimming took off 1 base at V and 6 bases at J, with 13 bases between the two ends. The length of the CDR3 is 14 residues. Germline V CDR1 and CDR2: DFQATT, SNEGSKA (reference sequence). CDR3 sequence: CSARGPLWSNEQFF. In DNA, the CDR3 is TGCAGTGCTAGAGGACCCCTTTGGTCCAATGAGCAGTTCTTC.

This clone was counted ten times or more. The chain is built from TRBV3-1 and TRBJ1-2, with a possible D match to TRBD1 (5 bases). Germline loops: CDR1 LGHDT, CDR2 YNNKEL (reference sequence). The CDR3 has 13 amino acids. V was trimmed by 3 bases and J by 8 bases, leaving 13 bases between them. The CDR3 protein is CASSQGQALGYTF. The DNA for the CDR3 is TGTGCCAGCAGCCAGGGGCAGGCCCTCGGCTACACCTTC. The full variable domain, its missing parts supplied by reference TRBV3-1 and TRBJ1-2, is DTAVSQTPKYLVTQMGNDKSIKCEQNLGHDTMYWYKQDSKKFLKIMFSYNNKELIINETVPNRFSPKSPDKAHLNLHINSLELGDSAVYFCASSQGQALGYTFGSGTRLTVV.

This clone is medium-sized within its sample. V gene TRBV20-1 combines with J gene TRBJ2-7; TRBD2 agrees at 8 bases. V was pared by 5 bases and J by 3 bases, with 15 bases of the junction left unmatched. The CDR3 totals 16 residues. The V gene's germline CDR1 is DFQATT and CDR2 SNEGSKA (reference sequence). The CDR3 is CSASNFSGKIRYEQYF. CDR3 nucleotides: TGCAGTGCTTCTAACTTTAGCGGGAAGATCCGCTACGAGCAGTACTTC.

By sample fraction, this clone is medium-sized (0.01 to 0.1%). The V and J genes are TRBV5-1 and TRBJ2-1, with 7 bases matching TRBD1. The length of the CDR3 is 15 residues. V lost 4 bases to trimming and J lost 1 base; unmatched junction nucleotides: 5. Germline V gene sequence: CDR1 SGHRS, CDR2 YFSETQ. For the CDR3, the DNA is TGCGCCAGCAGCCCGACGGACAGGTCCTACAATGAGCAGTTCTTC. Protein sequence: CASSPTDRSYNEQFF. Together with reference TRBV5-1 and TRBJ2-1, the CDR3 gives the full variable domain: KAGVTQTPRYLIKTRGQQVTLSCSPISGHRSVSWYQQTPGQGLQFLFEYFSETQRNKGNFPGRFSGRQFSNSRSEMNVSTLELGDSALYLCASSPTDRSYNEQFFGPGTRLTVL.

At least ten counts were recorded for this clone. The conserved phenylalanine or tryptophan normally closing the CDR3 is absent here, so this likely arose from a read error. This sequence joins TRBV19 and TRBJ2-1; D assignment may be TRBD1 or TRBD2 (5 bases each). There are 16 residues in the CDR3. The V end was cut by 5 bases, the J end by 5 bases, with 19 bases between. Germline V gives CDR1 LNHDA, CDR2 SQIVND (reference sequence). The CDR3 reads CASSLLGDGENNEQFL. The CDR3 nucleotides are TGTGCCAGTAGTCTCTTAGGGGACGGGGAGAACAATGAGCAGTTCCTC.

Turning to this clone: A read error is possible here, since a much larger clone lies one base away. The J gene is TRBJ2-5, the V gene TRBV19, with D uncertain. CDR3 length: 14 residues. Germline V gives CDR1 LNHDA, CDR2 SQIVND (reference sequence). Trimming shortened V by 6 bases and J by 1 base, and 12 bases separated the two germline ends. This CDR3 is CASRLAVAQETQYF. The CDR3 nucleotides read TGTGCCAGTAGACTCGCGGTAGCCCAAGAGACCCAGTACTTC.

V usage is TRBV20-1 and J usage is TRBJ2-7; 14 bases match TRBD2. The CDR3 length is 15 residues. The V gene's germline CDR1 is DFQATT and CDR2 SNEGSKA (reference sequence). V lost 5 bases to trimming and J lost 5 bases; unmatched junction nucleotides: 8. The CDR3 region has the DNA TGCAGTGCTCCTGGGACTAGCGGGAGTCTGGACGAGCAGTACTTC. Its translation is CSAPGTSGSLDEQYF.

By share, this clone ranks as medium-sized. The chain links TRBV20-1 to TRBJ2-7; 9 bases line up with TRBD1. This CDR3 spans 14 amino acids. In germline, CDR1 is DFQATT, CDR2 SNEGSKA (reference sequence). V was pared by 7 bases and J by 5 bases, with 12 bases of the junction left unmatched. CDR3 protein: CSGTPGQGRDEQYF. The CDR3 DNA is TGCAGTGGCACTCCGGGACAGGGACGGGACGAGCAGTACTTC.

The V gene is TRBV6-1, the J gene TRBJ1-5; TRBD1 might be the D (6 bases). There are 14 residues in the CDR3. In germline, CDR1 is MNHNS, CDR2 SASEGT. Trimming took 4 bases from V and 7 from J, leaving 14 bases between them. CDR3 nucleotide sequence: TGTGCCAGCAGTGGGGGACAAATAGCACAGCCCCAGCATTTT. Translation gives CASSGGQIAQPQHF.

This clone appeared a single time. The junction does not match germline at one end; this may be a read error. The chain has TRBV11-1 and TRBJ1-1; D is possibly TRBD1 (5 bases). Germline V gives CDR1 SGHAT, CDR2 FQDESV (reference sequence). This CDR3 has 15 amino acids. This CDR3 reads CASSLLRGVNTGAFF. The CDR3 coding sequence is TGTGCCAGCAGCTTACTGAGAGGGGTCAACACTGGAGCTTTCTTT.

This clone was found many times. The chain uses TRBV11-2 and TRBJ1-1; D gene ambiguous. The CDR3 covers 13 residues. CDR1 SGHAT and CDR2 FQNNGV come from the germline V gene. Trimming pared 4 bases from V and 2 bases from J, leaving 8 bases between. CDR3 in amino acids: CASSWTANTEAFF. The CDR3, as DNA: TGTGCCAGCAGCTGGACTGCAAACACTGAAGCTTTCTTT.